These T cell receptor beta chains were read from a single sample in a study of regulatory T cells in long-lasting Graves disease. TCRdb reprocessed the multiplex PCR reads via MiXCR and lists one record per CDR3 protein. The profile shows about 470,000 distinct CDR3 sequences, less than 25% of them singletons. Specimen: peripheral blood mononuclear cells (PBMCs), collected when the disease was refractory, from a patient treated with antithyroid drugs. The receptors were gathered from a female donor with Graves disease. Each CDR3 is given with its conserved first and last residue. D genes are given only for firm matches. Part of the rows lack a size; the others show once, few, many or a class for expanded clones.

D	size	V	J	DNA	CDR3
.	.	TRBV5-1	TRBJ2-1	TGCGCCAGCAGCTTGGTTGGGGTTCCCGGCAATGAGCAGTTCTTC	CASSLVGVPGNEQFF
TRBD2	.	TRBV19	TRBJ2-7	TGTGCCAGTAGTCTCGATACTAGCGGGAGTTACGAGCAGTACTTC	CASSLDTSGSYEQYF
.	many	TRBV28	TRBJ1-1	TGTGCCAGCAGTCCTGTAGAGAGAAGGAACACTGAAGCTTTCTTT	CASSPVERRNTEAFF
.	.	TRBV5-5	TRBJ1-4	TGTGCCAGCAGCTTGGCCGCAGCTGCAACTAATGAAAAACTGTTTTTT	CASSLAAAATNEKLFF
TRBD2	few	TRBV27	TRBJ2-2	TGTGCCAGCAGTTTTCGGACTAGCGGACCCTTGGGCACCGGGGAGCTGTTTTTT	CASSFRTSGPLGTGELFF
.	.	TRBV7-9	TRBJ1-5	TGTGCCAGCAGCTCACAAGATCAGCCCCAGCATTTT	CASSSQDQPQHF
TRBD2	many	TRBV6-1	TRBJ2-5	TGTGCCAGCAGTGAAGCGGGAGGGACCGGGGAGACCCAGTACTTC	CASSEAGGTGETQYF
.	.	TRBV28	TRBJ1-5	TGTGCCAGCGCCCCCGGGACAAGGGGGCAGCCCCAGCATTTT	CASAPGTRGQPQHF
TRBD2	many	TRBV7-2	TRBJ2-7	TGTGCCAGCAGCCACCTGCCTTCGGGGCGGGAGTTGTCCTACGAGCAGTACTTC	CASSHLPSGRELSYEQYF
TRBD2	few	TRBV9	TRBJ2-2	TGTGCCAGCAGCGTAGAACTAGCGGAGCACACCGGGGAGCTGTTTTTT	CASSVELAEHTGELFF
.	.	TRBV28	TRBJ2-7	TGTGCCAGCCGGGTCGTGGGACCCTTC	CASRVVGPF
.	many	TRBV12-3/TRBV12-4	TRBJ1-5	TGTGCCAGCAGTTTAGGGCGGGGCAGTCAGCCCCAGCATTTT	CASSLGRGSQPQHF
TRBD2	few	TRBV12-3/TRBV12-4	TRBJ2-3	TGTGCCAGCAGGAGGGAGCGGGACCCCACAGATACGCAGTATTTT	CASRRERDPTDTQYF
.	few	TRBV19	TRBJ2-2	TGTGCCAGTAGTAGTACATCGCCAACCGGGGAGCTGTTTTTT	CASSSTSPTGELFF
TRBD1	.	TRBV7-2	TRBJ2-7	TGTGCCAGCAGCACCGCCGGGACAGGGTCACGGGAGCAGTACTTC	CASSTAGTGSREQYF
TRBD2	once	TRBV10-2	TRBJ2-1	TGCGCCACCCAATTAGCGGGAGGTTGGTACAATGAGCAGTTCTTC	CATQLAGGWYNEQFF
.	.	TRBV15	TRBJ1-5	TGTGCCACCAGCAGAGAGACCGGACAGTTCAATCAGCCCCAGCATTTT	CATSRETGQFNQPQHF
.	few	TRBV3-1	TRBJ1-2	TGTGCCAGCAGCCATGCATCGGACAGATACTATGGCTACACCTTC	CASSHASDRYYGYTF
.	.	TRBV2	TRBJ2-7	TGTGCCAGCAGTGCAACTGACACCTACGAGCAGTACTTC	CASSATDTYEQYF
TRBD1	.	TRBV6-2/TRBV6-3	TRBJ2-7	TGTGCCAGCAGTGAACACAGGGGAATGAACGAGCAGTACTTC	CASSEHRGMNEQYF
TRBD1	many	TRBV28	TRBJ2-2	TGTGCCATCTTATTACAGGGGAGCACCGGGGAGCTGTTTTTT	CAILLQGSTGELFF
.	few	TRBV6-1	TRBJ1-3	TGTGCCAGCAAGGGCACTCTCTCTGGAAACACCATATATTTT	CASKGTLSGNTIYF
.	.	TRBV19	TRBJ1-4	TGTGCCAGTTGTCCGGCGACTCCTAATGAAAAACTGTTTTTT	CASCPATPNEKLFF
.	few	TRBV27	TRBJ1-2	TGTGCCAGCAGTTTTTACAGAGACGCTAACTATGGCTACACCTTC	CASSFYRDANYGYTF
.	few	TRBV6-1	TRBJ2-5	TGTGCCAGCAGCAGAACACAGGGTGTGAGAGAGACCCAGTACTTC	CASSRTQGVRETQYF
TRBD1	many	TRBV27	TRBJ1-6	TGTGCCAGCAGTTTACAGGGGGTGAGTCCCCTCCACTTT	CASSLQGVSPLHF
TRBD1	few	TRBV28	TRBJ2-3	TGTGCCAGCAGTCCGTCCCTCTTGAGGGGGCGCGGCACAGATACGCAGTATTTT	CASSPSLLRGRGTDTQYF
TRBD2	.	TRBV6-5	TRBJ2-7	TGTGCCAGCAGTTCTGGAGCGGGAGACGCCTACGAGCAGTACTTC	CASSSGAGDAYEQYF
.	few	TRBV7-2	TRBJ2-2	TGTGCCAGCAGCTTATATTTAGGCGGGGAGCTGTTTTTT	CASSLYLGGELFF
.	few	TRBV7-9	TRBJ1-4	TGTGCCAGCAGCCTGGAAAGAGGGCAGAATGAAAAACTGTTTTTT	CASSLERGQNEKLFF
.	many	TRBV7-2	TRBJ2-4	TGTGCCAGCAGCTTAGCGGGTACTACTCTAGCCAAAAACATTCAGTACTTC	CASSLAGTTLAKNIQYF
.	many	TRBV28	TRBJ1-2	TGTGCCAGCAGTTACGAATGGGGAGTTAGTGGCTACACCTTC	CASSYEWGVSGYTF
.	many	TRBV2	TRBJ2-7	TGTGCCAGCAGTTCGGTGGCAGGCAAAGTGGTCTCCTACGAGCAGTACTTC	CASSSVAGKVVSYEQYF
.	few	TRBV6-1	TRBJ1-5	TGTGCCAGCAGCGTACTAGACTCTAGCAATCAGCCCCAGCATTTT	CASSVLDSSNQPQHF
TRBD1	many	TRBV5-1	TRBJ1-2	TGCGCCAGCAGCGCGGGACAGGGGAATGGCTACACCTTC	CASSAGQGNGYTF
TRBD2	.	TRBV2	TRBJ2-1	TGTGCCAGCAGTCTCGGACTAGCGACACACAATGAGCAGTTCTTC	CASSLGLATHNEQFF
TRBD2	.	TRBV10-3	TRBJ2-3	TGTGCCAGATCTAGCGGGCTGGGAGATACGCAGTATTTT	CARSSGLGDTQYF
.	many	TRBV29-1	TRBJ1-1	TGCAGCGTCCAGGGTATCACTGAAGCTTTCTTT	CSVQGITEAFF
.	many	TRBV6-5	TRBJ1-2	TGTGCCAGCAGTTTAGAGGGGGGTTATGGCTACACCTTC	CASSLEGGYGYTF
.	few	TRBV7-6	TRBJ2-1	TGTGCCAGCAGCTTAGAAGGGGGGACACGGGAGCGGTTCTTC	CASSLEGGTRERFF
.	.	TRBV6-1	TRBJ2-2	TGTGCCAGCAGTAAACTCCGGGTCCCCCCTCCCGGGGAGCTGTTTTTT	CASSKLRVPPPGELFF
.	.	TRBV6-1	TRBJ2-7	TGTGCCAGCAGAGTCCTTGGCGGGAACTACGAGCAGTACTTC	CASRVLGGNYEQYF
TRBD2	few	TRBV3-1	TRBJ2-2	TGTGCCAGCAGCCAAGACTCCCCTTTCGCTAGCGGTTCGAACACCGGGGAGCTGTTTTTT	CASSQDSPFASGSNTGELFF
TRBD2	.	TRBV30	TRBJ2-5	TGTGCCTGGGAGCGGGACTCCACCCAGGAGACCCAGTACTTC	CAWERDSTQETQYF
.	.	TRBV6-2/TRBV6-3	TRBJ2-1	TGTGCCAGCGCCGGGGCCATCGGGCATGAGCAGTTCTTC	CASAGAIGHEQFF
.	many	TRBV2	TRBJ2-2	TGTGCCAGCAGTGAGAGGAGGACCGGGGAGCTGTTTTTT	CASSERRTGELFF
.	.	TRBV3-1	TRBJ1-1	TGTGCCAGCAGCCCCCGACCCGCGCAAACACGGATTAGGGCTTTCTTT	CASSPRPAQTRIRAFF
.	once	TRBV6-5	TRBJ2-7	TGTGCCAGCAGTTACGGCCTGACCTACGAGCAGTACTTC	CASSYGLTYEQYF
.	many	TRBV7-2	TRBJ1-2	TGTGCCAGCAGCCAGGTCACGGGGAGCTATGGCTACACCTTC	CASSQVTGSYGYTF
.	few	TRBV6-2/TRBV6-3	TRBJ1-1	TGTGCCAGCAGTTACTCGTTCGGACAAATCGAAGCTTTCTTT	CASSYSFGQIEAFF
.	.	TRBV4-2	TRBJ1-4	TGTGCCAGCAGCCCTATAAACGCAAGCGGGGGGGGTGAAAAACTGTTTTTT	CASSPINASGGGEKLFF
.	.	TRBV7-2	TRBJ2-2	TGTGCCAGCAGCTTATATCTGGGCACCGGGGAGCTGTTTTTT	CASSLYLGTGELFF
.	few	TRBV6-2/TRBV6-3	TRBJ2-2	TGTGCCAGCAGTTACGAACAGAACACCGGGGAGCTGTTTTTT	CASSYEQNTGELFF
.	many	TRBV12-3/TRBV12-4	TRBJ1-5	TGTGCCAGCAGTCCTTTCAGAAATCAGCCCCAGCATTTT	CASSPFRNQPQHF